This entry lists 18 T cell receptor beta chains sequenced from one sample in a study of blood T cell repertoires in COVID-19. Repertoires were generated with immunoSEQ multiplex PCR, while TCRdb's copy carries only in-frame clones and drops some. The sample has about 120,000 clones; approximately 90% are singletons. Sequenced material: peripheral blood. The receptor set was obtained from a man aged 65 to 79 with active or convalescent COVID-19.

V gene TRBV10-1 combines with J gene TRBJ2-5; maybe TRBD1 (6 bases). Germline-derived CDR1 and CDR2 are WNHNN and SYGVQD (reference sequence). The CDR3 consists of 15 residues. Trimming removed 0 bases at V and 3 bases at J, with 11 bases between. CDR3 in amino acids: CASSESRAGEETQYF. In DNA form, the CDR3 reads TGCGCCAGCAGTGAGTCGAGGGCAGGGGAAGAGACCCAGTACTTC.

V is TRBV29-1 and J is TRBJ2-3; 8 nucleotides match TRBD1. The V gene end was trimmed by 4 bases and the J gene end by 6 bases; junction bases not matched to a gene: 6. Germline-derived CDR1 and CDR2 are SQVTM and ANQGSEA. This CDR3 comprises 13 residues. DNA of the CDR3: TGCAGCGTTGCGACAGGGGCAGGGGATACGCAGTATTTT. It yields the protein CSVATGAGDTQYF.

This rearrangement joins TRBV12-5 to TRBJ1-1, with 9 bases aligning to TRBD1. CDR1 is LGHNT, CDR2 FRNRAP, per germline. J lost 8 bases, V lost 1 base, and 5 bases had no gene match. The CDR3 runs to 14 residues. The CDR3 sequence: CASGLGPQGAEAFF. The CDR3 region has the DNA TGTGCTAGTGGTTTGGGCCCACAGGGGGCAGAAGCTTTCTTT. The variable domain in full, with the rest retrieved from reference TRBV12-5 and TRBJ1-1, is DARVTQTPRHKVTEMGQEVTMRCQPILGHNTVFWYRQTMMQGLELLAYFRNRAPLDDSGMPKDRFSAEMPDATLATLKIQPSEPRDSAVYFCASGLGPQGAEAFFGQGTRLTVV.

The rearrangement joins TRBV2 to TRBJ2-7; 7 bases are a match to TRBD2. The CDR3 is 12 residues long. Looked up from germline, CDR1 is SNHLY and CDR2 is FYNNEI. The DNA for the CDR3 is TGTGCTACCCTCGGGGGAGGGGAGTTGGAGTACTTC. Protein sequence: CATLGGGELEYF.

The chain employs TRBV27 and TRBJ2-7; tentative D call: TRBD1 (8 bases). This CDR3 contains 16 residues. Germline V CDR1 and CDR2: MNHEY, SMNVEV (reference sequence). The ends were cut back, 2 bases at V and 4 bases at J, with 18 bases in the middle. The CDR3 protein is CASSLAGGGQVYEQYF. The CDR3 nucleotides are TGTGCCAGCAGTTTAGCTGGGGGGGGACAGGTATACGAGCAGTACTTC.

This clone was detected once. V gene TRBV2 combines with J gene TRBJ2-7; TRBD1 aligns across 10 bases. Germline CDR1 and CDR2: SNHLY and FYNNEI. The CDR3 contains 17 residues. The ends lost 6 bases at V and 3 bases at J; junction bases unmatched: 14. The CDR3 region is CASSRDRGMGLGYEQYF. The CDR3 bases are TGTGCCAGCAGCCGGGACAGGGGTATGGGTTTAGGCTACGAGCAGTACTTC.

The gene calls are TRBV27 and TRBJ2-7; 7 nucleotides line up with TRBD1. After removal of 5 bases from V and 0 bases from J, the junction contained 7 bases not matched to a gene. Germline V gene sequence: CDR1 MNHEY, CDR2 SMNVEV (reference sequence). The CDR3 is 15 residues long. CDR3: CASSLRDSASYEQYF. DNA of the CDR3: TGTGCCAGCAGTCTCCGGGACAGTGCCTCCTACGAGCAGTACTTC.

This clone was detected only once. The chain recombines TRBV11-3 with TRBJ1-2; tentative D call: TRBD1 (5 bases). The CDR3 is 12 amino acids. Germline V gene lookup returns CDR1 SGHNT and CDR2 YENEEA. Trimming took 2 bases from V and 8 from J, leaving 9 bases between them. The CDR3 nucleotides are TGTGCCAGCAGCTTATCAGGGATCGGCTACACCTTC. It translates to CASSLSGIGYTF.

This clone has more than one count but fewer than ten. The chain combines TRBV15 with TRBJ1-3, with 9 bases aligning to TRBD1. Germline CDR1 reads LNHNV; CDR2 reads YYDKDF (reference sequence). The trim removed 3 bases at V and 3 bases at J, leaving 0 bases unmatched. The CDR3 consists of 14 residues. The CDR3 region is CATSRGQGGNTIYF. The CDR3 coding sequence is TGTGCCACCAGCAGGGGACAGGGTGGAAACACCATATATTTT.

The chain couples TRBV24-1 to TRBJ2-7; 8 bases are shared with TRBD2. The V gene's germline CDR1 is KGHDR and CDR2 SFDVKD. The CDR3 contains 15 residues. Unmatched junction bases numbered 10, after V lost 4 bases and J lost 6 bases. The DNA for the CDR3 is TGTGCCACCAGTGACACGGGGAGCGGGAGCGGCGAGCAGTACTTC. Translating gives CATSDTGSGSGEQYF.

V and J are TRBV7-9 and TRBJ2-1; D remains ambiguous. The CDR3 is 13 amino acids. The germline gives CDR1 SEHNR, CDR2 FQNEAQ (reference sequence). V shed 1 base and J shed 4 bases, with 5 bases lying between them. The CDR3 DNA sequence: TGTGCCAGCAGCTTAGGGCAGTACAATGAGCAGTTCTTC. Its protein is CASSLGQYNEQFF.

This chain links TRBV7-9 with TRBJ1-5; 8 bases match TRBD1. Trimming took 2 bases from V and 5 from J; bases not matched to a gene: 8. The CDR3 has 16 amino acids. Germline V gene sequence: CDR1 SEHNR, CDR2 FQNEAQ (reference sequence). CDR3 nucleotides: TGTGCCAGCAGCTTATACCCGGACAGGGAAGATCAGCCCCAGCATTTT. It translates to CASSLYPDREDQPQHF.

The chain combines TRBV7-9 with TRBJ1-5, with D uncertain. The germline gives CDR1 SEHNR, CDR2 FQNEAQ (reference sequence). This CDR3 has 15 residues. Trimming took off 1 base at V and 4 bases at J, with 11 bases between the two ends. CDR3 bases: TGTGCCAGCAGCTTAGGAATGTCAGAAAATCAGCCCCAGCATTTT. This gives the protein CASSLGMSENQPQHF. Combining the CDR3 with reference TRBV7-9 and TRBJ1-5 gives the whole variable domain DTGVSQNPRHKITKRGQNVTFRCDPISEHNRLYWYRQTLGQGPEFLTYFQNEAQLEKSRLLSDRFSAERPKGSFSTLEIQRTEQGDSAMYLCASSLGMSENQPQHFGDGTRLSIL.

This sequence joins TRBV6-4 and TRBJ2-1, with D perhaps matching TRBD2 (5 bases). Germline values: CDR1 MRHNA, CDR2 SNTAGT. V was cut by 0 bases and J by 4 bases, with 10 bases left in between. The CDR3 sequence is 15 residues long. CDR3 nucleotides: TGTGCCAGCAGTGACTCCCAACGGGGTTACAATGAGCAGTTCTTC. Protein product: CASSDSQRGYNEQFF.

The genes are TRBV25-1 and TRBJ1-5; 7 nucleotides agree with TRBD1. V trimming: 5 bases; J trimming: 2 bases; junction bases outside the gene matches: 3. CDR3 length: 14 amino acids. CDR1 is MGHDK and CDR2 is SYGVNS in the germline V gene. The CDR3 coding sequence is TGTGCCAGCAGTTATGGACAGGGCAATCAGCCCCAGCATTTT. This translates into CASSYGQGNQPQHF.

The V call is TRBV19, the J call TRBJ2-5, with D uncertain. V dropped 5 bases and J dropped 4 bases, with 5 bases sitting between them. This CDR3 is built from 11 residues. Germline CDR1 LNHDA, CDR2 SQIVND (reference sequence). The CDR3 sequence: CASSPGETQYF. CDR3 in DNA: TGTGCCAGTAGTCCGGGAGAGACCCAGTACTTC.

The chain is built from TRBV5-1 and TRBJ2-2; maybe TRBD2 (6 bases). This CDR3 is built from 16 residues. V was shortened by 4 bases and J by 3 bases, with 16 bases between the two germline ends. CDR1 SGHRS and CDR2 YFSETQ come from the germline V gene. The CDR3 DNA follows: TGCGCCAGCAGCGCCCGGAGGGACCCCGACACCGGGGAGCTGTTTTTT. This sequence encodes CASSARRDPDTGELFF.

V is TRBV29-1 and J is TRBJ2-7; 7 nucleotides align to TRBD1. This CDR3 is built from 12 residues. V shed 4 bases and J 9 bases; nucleotides not matched to a gene: 9. Germline-derived CDR1 and CDR2 are SQVTM and ANQGSEA. CDR3 nucleotide sequence: TGCAGCGTTGTGTCAGGGGGAATCTGGCAGTACTTC. It specifies CSVVSGGIWQYF.